Following are 14 T cell receptor beta chains from one sample sequenced in a study of T cell repertoires in cytomegalovirus infection. TCRdb re-called the reads with MiXCR, one entry per CDR3 protein. The profile shows a few hundred thousand distinct CDR3 sequences, about 25% of them singletons. The sample comprised PBMCs. The origin of the receptors is a human donor in good health (CMV status not recorded). Some clones in this sample may be carry-over from other donors' samples.

This clonotype was observed a few times. V is TRBV11-2 and J is TRBJ2-6, with TRBD2 matching over 7 bases. Germline V lookup: CDR1 SGHAT, CDR2 FQNNGV. Trimming removed 11 bases from V and 3 bases from J; junction bases left unmatched: 7. The CDR3 is made up of 14 amino acids. The CDR3 is CAGGRGVGANVLTF. The CDR3 region has the DNA TGTGCCGGGGGACGGGGGGTTGGGGCCAACGTCCTGACTTTC.

This clonotype was counted at least ten times. This rearrangement joins TRBV27 to TRBJ2-1; D is uncertain. This CDR3 contains 13 residues. V was clipped by 2 bases and J by 4 bases, with 6 bases between them. Germline lookup yields CDR1 MNHEY and CDR2 SMNVEV (reference sequence). Here the CDR3 reads CASSLRLYNEQFF. For the CDR3, the DNA is TGTGCCAGCAGTTTACGGCTGTACAATGAGCAGTTCTTC.

CDR3 residues: CASTALLGNNEQFF. The DNA of the CDR3 is TGTGCCAGCACCGCCCTTCTCGGTAACAATGAGCAGTTCTTC. The chain employs TRBV12-3 or TRBV12-4 and TRBJ2-1, with D unclear. This CDR3 comprises 14 residues. The V and J ends lost 7 bases and 5 bases respectively, with 15 bases between them.

This clonotype has a handful of counts. This chain connects TRBV25-1 to TRBJ2-6; D is unresolved. CDR3 size: 13 residues. Between the trimmed V and J ends, which lost 3 bases and 2 bases, there was a span of 2 bases. CDR1 and CDR2 (germline): MGHDK, SYGVNS. The CDR3 loop is CASSDAGANVLTF. In nucleotides, the CDR3 is TGTGCCAGCAGTGATGCTGGGGCCAACGTCCTGACTTTC.

This clonotype came up many times. The chain couples TRBV7-2 to TRBJ2-1, with 8 bases lining up with TRBD2. The junction had 7 bases not matched to a gene; V was cut back by 5 bases and J by 7 bases. This CDR3 is 14 amino acids long. Germline CDR1 SGHTA, CDR2 FQGNSA. DNA for the CDR3: TGTGCCAGCAGCCCCTATGGCGGGAGGAATGAGCAGTTCTTC. This codes for CASSPYGGRNEQFF.

This clonotype has a handful of counts. The chain is built from TRBV14 and TRBJ1-2; no reliable D call. The length of the CDR3 is 14 residues. CDR1 and CDR2 (germline): SGHDN, FVKESK. V lost 0 bases to trimming and J lost 7 bases, with 12 bases between them. This CDR3 reads CASSQERSIFGYTF. The CDR3 region has the DNA TGTGCCAGCAGCCAAGAGCGTTCTATCTTTGGCTACACCTTC.

At least ten counts were recorded for this clonotype. The rearrangement uses TRBV12-3 or TRBV12-4 and TRBJ2-5; D not resolved. V was pared by 1 base and J by 5 bases, with 8 bases between. The CDR3 runs 13 residues. The CDR3 reads CASSLGHGETQYF. In nucleotides, the CDR3 is TGTGCCAGCAGTTTAGGGCACGGCGAGACCCAGTACTTC.

This clonotype was observed a handful of times. This sequence joins TRBV4-1 and TRBJ2-1; TRBD2 matches 10 bases. Per germline, CDR1 MGHRA and CDR2 YSYEKL. The CDR3 is 16 amino acids. V was pared by 7 bases and J by 2 bases, with 8 bases of the junction left unmatched. Here the CDR3 DNA reads TGCGCCAGCACTGCAGCGGGAGGGGGGGCCTACAATGAGCAGTTCTTC. Its protein product is CASTAAGGGAYNEQFF.

This clonotype was seen a handful of times. The rearrangement links TRBV6-2 or TRBV6-3 to TRBJ1-1; unclear D gene. This CDR3 has 14 amino acids. Trimming shortened V by 0 bases and J by 5 bases, and 10 bases separated the two germline ends. Germline lookup yields CDR1 MNHEY and CDR2 SVGEGT. The CDR3 bases are TGTGCCAGCAGTTACTCGGGGAGGCGGACTGAAGCTTTCTTT. Residues: CASSYSGRRTEAFF.

This clonotype was found many times. As DNA, the CDR3 is TGTGCCAGCAGCTTAGGAGGGAGGGCCCGGGAGACCCAGTACTTC. This sequence encodes CASSLGGRARETQYF. The rearrangement uses TRBV7-2 and TRBJ2-5, with TRBD2 matching over 7 bases. J gave up 5 bases and V 1 base, and 7 bases lay outside the gene matches. Germline V gene data show CDR1 as SGHTA and CDR2 as FQGNSA. This CDR3 has 15 amino acids.

This clonotype was seen a handful of times. This sequence joins TRBV24-1 and TRBJ2-1, with TRBD2 matching over 8 bases. CDR1 is KGHDR and CDR2 is SFDVKD in the germline V gene. The CDR3 sequence is 12 residues long. The V segment lost 8 bases and the J segment 9 bases; nucleotides outside the gene matches: 5. The CDR3 region is CATTSGSSEQFF. The CDR3, as DNA: TGTGCCACCACCAGCGGGAGCTCTGAGCAGTTCTTC.

The sample holds a few counts of this clonotype. The rearrangement joins TRBV7-2 to TRBJ1-5; a weak D match, TRBD1 (6 bases). The ends were cut back, 3 bases at V and 5 bases at J, with 11 bases in the middle. CDR3 size: 14 residues. Germline values: CDR1 SGHTA, CDR2 FQGNSA. CDR3 bases: TGTGCCAGCAGCTTCGGACAGTCGTATCAGCCCCAGCATTTT. Its protein is CASSFGQSYQPQHF.

This clonotype came up many times. The chain couples TRBV11-3 to TRBJ2-2, with 8 bases identical to TRBD1. The CDR3 has 15 residues. The V segment lost 3 bases and the J segment 1 base; nucleotides outside the gene matches: 1. The germline V gene has CDR1 SGHNT and CDR2 YENEEA. The CDR3 region is CASSFGTGNTGELFF. CDR3 DNA sequence: TGTGCCAGCAGCTTTGGGACAGGGAACACCGGGGAGCTGTTTTTT.

The chain combines TRBV24-1 with TRBJ2-1, with D maybe TRBD1 (6 bases). The germline gives CDR1 KGHDR, CDR2 SFDVKD. V shed 3 bases and J shed 3 bases, with 14 bases lying between them. CDR3 size: 16 residues. CDR3 protein: CATSDANRVIYNEQFF. CDR3 nucleotide sequence: TGTGCCACCAGTGATGCAAACAGGGTTATCTACAATGAGCAGTTCTTC.